Each of the 19 T cell receptor beta chains below was sequenced from the same sample in a study of T-cell memory formation after mild COVID-19. TCRdb fed the 5' RACE reads into MiXCR, producing one record per CDR3 protein. In the table there are around 53,000 distinct CDR3 sequences, 9% to 15% of which are singletons. Material for sequencing was PBMCs or a T cell subset sorted from them (not recorded which). The receptors come from a man aged 18 to 30 who had mild COVID-19 (a few samples of this study predate the infection). Cell type and time point are not known.

This clonotype was seen a handful of times. V and J are TRBV5-1 and TRBJ2-2; D is perhaps TRBD1 or TRBD2 (5 bases each). The V end lost 0 bases, the J end lost 2 bases, and 11 bases lay between the germline ends. Per germline, CDR1 SGHRS and CDR2 YFSETQ. This CDR3 is 16 amino acids long. The CDR3 loop reads CASSLVGPLNTGELFF. The CDR3 DNA reads as TGCGCCAGCAGCTTGGTGGGACCACTCAACACCGGGGAGCTGTTTTTT.

This clonotype was observed a handful of times. Here the CDR3 reads CASSQDAAGLYYGYTF. CDR3 DNA: TGTGCCAGCAGCCAAGATGCGGCGGGTCTATACTATGGCTACACCTTC. This chain links TRBV3-1 with TRBJ1-2; no definite D call. The length of the CDR3 is 16 residues. V lost 0 bases to trimming and J lost 3 bases, with 14 bases between them. CDR1 and CDR2 from the germline V gene are LGHDT and YNNKEL (reference sequence).

This clonotype was picked up many times. The rearrangement uses TRBV9 and TRBJ2-1; TRBD2 agrees at 9 bases. V lost 0 bases, J lost 8 bases, and 3 bases stayed unmatched. The CDR3 is made up of 14 amino acids. Germline V gene data show CDR1 as SGDLS and CDR2 as YYNGEE. The CDR3 DNA is TGTGCCAGCAGCGTAGCCGGGACTAGCTATGAGCAGTTCTTC. Translating gives CASSVAGTSYEQFF.

This clonotype was observed many times. J is TRBJ2-7 and V is TRBV11-2; D gene ambiguous. The CDR3 is 14 residues long. The V gene's germline CDR1 is SGHAT and CDR2 FQNNGV. V lost 1 base and J 0 bases, leaving 7 bases between the germline ends. The CDR3 loop reads CASSLAANSYEQYV. The DNA for the CDR3 is TGTGCCAGCAGCTTAGCTGCTAACTCCTACGAGCAGTACGTC.

This clonotype was found many times. This sequence joins TRBV7-2 and TRBJ2-3, with TRBD2 matching 8 bases. CDR3 length equals 15 residues. V lost 7 bases to trimming and J lost 2 bases; unmatched junction nucleotides: 8. CDR1 is SGHTA, CDR2 FQGNSA, per germline. The CDR3 protein is CASKHRGGNTDTQYF. The CDR3 bases are TGTGCCAGCAAGCATCGGGGGGGCAACACAGATACGCAGTATTTT.

This clonotype was seen more than once but under ten times. V usage is TRBV6-5 and J usage is TRBJ1-2, with a weak D call TRBD1 (6 bases). The ends were cut back, 4 bases at V and 1 base at J, with 13 bases in the middle. The CDR3 length is 15 residues. In germline, CDR1 is MNHEY, CDR2 SVGAGI. The CDR3, as DNA: TGTGCCAGCAGTTTGGGGGGCTTGGGTAACTATGGCTACACCTTC. Protein product: CASSLGGLGNYGYTF.

This clonotype was counted only a few times. The chain links TRBV15 to TRBJ2-1; TRBD2 agrees at 13 bases. The trim removed 5 bases at V and 7 bases at J, leaving 5 bases unmatched. The CDR3 runs to 15 residues. Per the germline V gene, CDR1 is LNHNV and CDR2 is YYDKDF (reference sequence). This CDR3 is CATSAGTSGKNEQFF. DNA for the CDR3: TGTGCCACCAGCGCCGGGACTAGCGGGAAAAATGAGCAGTTCTTC.

The J gene is TRBJ2-1, the V gene TRBV6-4; 12 bases fit TRBD2. The CDR3 has 15 amino acids. After removal of 6 bases from V and 8 bases from J, the junction contained 8 bases not matched to a gene. The V gene's germline CDR1 is MRHNA and CDR2 SNTAGT. This CDR3 reads CASSRTSGEGHEQFF. The CDR3 DNA reads TGTGCCAGCAGCCGGACTAGCGGGGAGGGGCATGAGCAGTTCTTC.

This clonotype was recorded at least ten times. The V and J genes are TRBV7-2 and TRBJ2-7; D possibly uses TRBD1 or TRBD2 (6 bases each). Per germline, CDR1 SGHTA and CDR2 FQGNSA. The V end was cut by 1 base, the J end by 6 bases, with 10 bases between. The CDR3 loop spans 13 amino acids. The CDR3 spells CASSLVGGGEQYF. The CDR3 DNA sequence: TGTGCCAGCAGCTTAGTAGGAGGGGGCGAGCAGTACTTC.

There are many counts of this clonotype. The rearrangement joins TRBV4-3 to TRBJ1-6, with a weak D call TRBD1 (5 bases). Germline V lookup: CDR1 LGHNA, CDR2 YSLEER. The CDR3 length is 15 residues. Trimming left V 2 bases short and J 10 bases short, with 15 bases between. This CDR3 reads CASSQSGGRDSPLHF. CDR3 DNA sequence: TGCGCCAGCAGCCAAAGTGGCGGCAGGGACTCACCCCTCCACTTT.

This clonotype was picked up many times. V usage is TRBV20-1 and J usage is TRBJ2-4; 8 bases line up with TRBD2. Unmatched junction bases numbered 3, after V lost 5 bases and J lost 3 bases. The CDR3 runs 13 residues. The germline CDR1 and CDR2 sequences are DFQATT and SNEGSKA (reference sequence). DNA for the CDR3: TGCAGTGCTCCCGGGACTAGCAAAAACATTCAGTACTTC. Amino acid sequence: CSAPGTSKNIQYF.

The rearrangement uses TRBV12-3 or TRBV12-4 and TRBJ1-6; 7 bases line up with TRBD1. This CDR3 comprises 15 residues. Losses at the gene ends were 4 bases for V and 9 bases for J; bases not matched to a gene: 9. Here the CDR3 reads CASSSGDRLFSPLHF. The CDR3 DNA follows: TGTGCCAGCAGTTCCGGGGACAGACTGTTTTCACCCCTCCACTTT.

This clonotype was recorded many times. The chain uses TRBV11-2 and TRBJ2-3; 13 bases fit TRBD2. Germline V CDR1 and CDR2: SGHAT, FQNNGV. V shed 6 bases, J shed 6 bases, and the junction held 6 bases outside the gene matches. CDR3 size: 15 residues. The CDR3 loop is CASRDGTSGKDTQYF. For the CDR3, the DNA is TGTGCCAGCAGGGATGGGACTAGCGGGAAGGATACGCAGTATTTT.

The gene calls are TRBV9 and TRBJ2-5, with 8 positions matching TRBD2. CDR1 and CDR2 (germline): SGDLS, YYNGEE. CDR3 length equals 14 residues. The J segment lost 7 bases and the V segment lost 3 bases, leaving 8 bases of the junction unmatched. The CDR3 region is CASSGGGQLSTQYF. DNA for the CDR3: TGTGCCAGCAGCGGCGGGGGGCAATTATCGACCCAGTACTTC.

This clonotype occurred many times. This rearrangement joins TRBV7-9 to TRBJ2-1; the D is unclear. Germline V gives CDR1 SEHNR, CDR2 FQNEAQ (reference sequence). Trimming removed 5 bases at V and 4 bases at J, with 15 bases between. CDR3 size: 15 residues. The CDR3 DNA reads as TGTGCCAGCAGCCCCAAGGACCCCACATACAATGAGCAGTTCTTC. It is translated as CASSPKDPTYNEQFF.

The chain is built from TRBV25-1 and TRBJ2-3; 7 bases are shared with TRBD1. Germline CDR1 MGHDK, CDR2 SYGVNS. The CDR3 is 15 amino acids. V lost 6 bases and J lost 2; bases outside the gene matches: 8. The CDR3 loop reads CASRPRGTATDTQYF. The CDR3 DNA sequence: TGTGCCAGCAGACCAAGGGGGACAGCCACAGATACGCAGTATTTT.

The V and J genes are TRBV6-5 and TRBJ1-6; a weak D match, TRBD1 (6 bases). CDR3 length: 14 amino acids. Trimming cost V 7 bases and J 6 bases, with 13 bases left between them. Germline lookup yields CDR1 MNHEY and CDR2 SVGAGI. This CDR3 reads CASKSRRGNSPLHF. As DNA, the CDR3 is TGTGCCAGCAAGTCTCGCAGGGGTAATTCACCCCTCCACTTT.

This clonotype was seen only a few times. The chain combines TRBV28 with TRBJ2-3; TRBD2 agrees at 7 bases. J gave up 8 bases and V 10 bases, and 12 bases lay outside the gene matches. The CDR3 runs to 13 residues. Germline V gene sequence: CDR1 MDHEN, CDR2 SYDVKM. The CDR3 DNA follows: TGTGCCACCCTGGCGGGGGTGTTTGGTACGCAGTATTTT. Protein product: CATLAGVFGTQYF.

The chain carries TRBV2 and TRBJ1-1; no firm D call. V shed 2 bases and J shed 0 bases, with 10 bases lying between them. This CDR3 has 15 residues. Germline-derived CDR1 and CDR2 are SNHLY and FYNNEI. CDR3 coding DNA: TGTGCCAGCAGTGAAAACTGGAACTTGAACACTGAAGCTTTCTTT. Amino acids: CASSENWNLNTEAFF. The full variable domain, in which reference TRBV2 and TRBJ1-1 provide the parts outside the CDR3, is EPEVTQTPSHQVTQMGQEVILRCVPISNHLYFYWYRQILGQKVEFLVSFYNNEISEKSEIFDDQFSVERPDGSNFTLKIRSTKLEDSAMYFCASSENWNLNTEAFFGQGTRLTVV.